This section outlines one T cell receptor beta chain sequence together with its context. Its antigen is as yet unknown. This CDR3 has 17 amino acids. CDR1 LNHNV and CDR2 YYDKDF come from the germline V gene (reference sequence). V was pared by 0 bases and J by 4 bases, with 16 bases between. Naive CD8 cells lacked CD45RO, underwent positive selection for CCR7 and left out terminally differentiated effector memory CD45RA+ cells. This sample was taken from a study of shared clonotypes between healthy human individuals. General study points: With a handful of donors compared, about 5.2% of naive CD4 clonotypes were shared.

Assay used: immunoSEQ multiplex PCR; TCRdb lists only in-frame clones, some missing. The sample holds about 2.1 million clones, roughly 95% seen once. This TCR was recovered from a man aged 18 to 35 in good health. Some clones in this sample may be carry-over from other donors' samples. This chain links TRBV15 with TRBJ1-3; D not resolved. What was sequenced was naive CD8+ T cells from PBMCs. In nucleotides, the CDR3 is TGTGCCACCAGCAGAGATCTCACGAAGAGTGGGGGAAACACCATATATTTT. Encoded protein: CATSRDLTKSGGNTIYF.